This T cell receptor beta chain was retrieved from a study of identifying expanded T cells in peripheral blood. Study-wide results and limits: Clone count variance between roughly 2-week samples rose with total template count. Differentially abundant clones: about 1.1 between replicates, 16.4 at around 15 days, approximately 18 at four.

Collection occurred without any documented infections or immune events in donors. About this clone itself: What it binds is unknown.

The method was immunoSEQ multiplex PCR; TCRdb's version includes in-frame clones alone and lacks a portion of them. The repertoire has some 91,000 clones, approximately 88% of them found once; the top ten carry roughly 4.2%. This sequence originates from a person aged 18 to 75 in good health. Input material: blood.

CDR3 sequence reads: CASRRGEGSYNEQFF. CDR3 DNA sequence: TGTGCCAGCAGAAGGGGGGAAGGCTCCTACAATGAGCAGTTCTTC. The rearrangement joins TRBV7-6 to TRBJ2-1; D may be TRBD1 or TRBD2 (6 bases each). CDR3 length: 15 residues. CDR1 SGHVS and CDR2 FNYEAQ come from the germline V gene. V lost 6 bases to trimming and J lost 0 bases, with 12 bases between them.